The subject of this entry is one TCR beta chain. This specimen belongs to a study of CD8 T cells in Susac syndrome. Reverse transcription of roughly 0.5 to 1 ug RNA was performed with random hexamers. Multiplex immunoSEQ PCR targeted 54 Vbeta and 13 Jbeta TCR beta segments. TCRdb reanalysed the immunoSEQ multiplex PCR reads using MiXCR and keeps one entry per CDR3 protein. Counted here are 140,000 to 150,000 distinct CDR3 sequences, roughly 94% occurring once; the ten biggest clones make up roughly 0.083%. Both CD4+ and CD8+ T cells were negatively isolated, and TEMRA cells underwent FACS enrichment. The CDR3 has 16 amino acids. Trimming pared 2 bases from V and 7 bases from J, leaving 17 bases between.

The receptor was isolated from a human donor in good health. The sample comprised CD4+ T cells from PBMCs. V usage is TRBV12-3 or TRBV12-4 and J usage is TRBJ2-2, with D perhaps TRBD1 (7 bases). As DNA, the CDR3 is TGTGCCAGCAGTTTAAACGGAGGGGGCTCGAGCGGGGAGCTGTTTTTT. Protein product: CASSLNGGGSSGELFF.